These 5 T cell receptor beta chains came from one sample sequenced in a study of blood T cell repertoires in COVID-19. Repertoires were generated with immunoSEQ multiplex PCR, while TCRdb's copy carries only in-frame clones and drops some. The sample yields approximately 300,000 clones, more than 80% seen once. The sequencing sample was made of peripheral blood. The receptor set was obtained from a woman aged 30 to 39 with COVID-19, enrolled during active disease.

This chain connects TRBV4-2 to TRBJ2-7; D is undetermined. V lost 0 bases and J lost 4, with 13 bases in between. The CDR3 extends over 15 amino acids. The V gene's germline CDR1 is LGHNA and CDR2 YNFKEQ. The CDR3 loop reads CASSQELLLSYEQYF. Here the CDR3 DNA reads TGTGCCAGCAGCCAAGAACTGCTTCTTTCGTACGAGCAGTACTTC.

The chain carries TRBV3-1 (or the pseudogene TRBV3-2) and TRBJ1-1, with TRBD1 matching 8 bases. The CDR3 has 12 residues. The germline V gene has CDR1 LGHDT and CDR2 YNNKEL (reference sequence). The junction had 4 bases not matched to a gene; V was cut back by 2 bases and J by 11 bases. The CDR3 nucleotides are TGTGCCAGCAGCCAATCACGACAGGGGGCTTTCTTT. This encodes CASSQSRQGAFF.

V is TRBV5-1 and J is TRBJ2-1, with TRBD1 identical over 11 bases. Losses at the gene ends were 3 bases for V and 6 bases for J; bases not matched to a gene: 5. Germline CDR1 is SGHRS and CDR2 is YFSETQ. The CDR3 covers 15 residues. For the CDR3, the DNA is TGCGCCAGCAGCTCAGGGACAGGGGGGATCAATGAGCAGTTCTTC. It translates to CASSSGTGGINEQFF.

This clone was observed a single time. This sequence joins TRBV6-2 or TRBV6-3 and TRBJ2-7; 9 bases fit TRBD2. The CDR3 loop spans 16 amino acids. V trimming: 0 bases; J trimming: 2 bases; junction bases outside the gene matches: 5. Germline V gives CDR1 MNHEY, CDR2 SVGEGT. In DNA form, the CDR3 reads TGTGCCAGCAGTTACTCGAGTGTAGCGGGAGCCTACGAGCAGTACTTC. Translated: CASSYSSVAGAYEQYF.

This chain connects TRBV30 to TRBJ1-6; TRBD1 might be the D (6 bases). Germline lookup yields CDR1 GTSNPN and CDR2 SVGIG (reference sequence). Trimming cost V 3 bases and J 9 bases, with 9 bases left between them. There are 12 residues in the CDR3. The CDR3 loop reads CAWRQGSSPLHF. The CDR3, as DNA: TGTGCCTGGAGGCAGGGGTCTTCACCCCTCCACTTT.